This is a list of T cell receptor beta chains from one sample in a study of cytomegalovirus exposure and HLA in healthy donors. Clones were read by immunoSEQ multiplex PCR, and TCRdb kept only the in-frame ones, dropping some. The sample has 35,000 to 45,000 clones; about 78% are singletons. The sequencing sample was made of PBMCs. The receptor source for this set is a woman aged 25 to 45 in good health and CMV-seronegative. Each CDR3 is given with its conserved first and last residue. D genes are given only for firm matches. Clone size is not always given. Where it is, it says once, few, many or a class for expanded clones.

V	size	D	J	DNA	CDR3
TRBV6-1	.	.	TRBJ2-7	TGTGCCAGCAGTGTGGGCCAGACCTACGAGCAGTACTTC	CASSVGQTYEQYF
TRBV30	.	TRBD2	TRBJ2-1	TGTGCCTGGAGTGTAGGACTAGAGGCCCATGAGCAGTTCTTC	CAWSVGLEAHEQFF
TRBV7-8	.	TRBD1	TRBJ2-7	TGTGCCAGCAGCTTAGGGACAGGGATCCACGAGCAGTACTTC	CASSLGTGIHEQYF
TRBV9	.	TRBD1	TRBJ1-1	TGTGCCAGCAGCGCGTCTAGGACAGGGATGAGGACTGAAGCTTTCTTT	CASSASRTGMRTEAFF
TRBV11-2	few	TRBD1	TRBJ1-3	TGTGCCAGCAGCCTGGGGACAGGGGCTGGAAACACCATATATTTT	CASSLGTGAGNTIYF
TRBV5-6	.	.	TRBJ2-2	TGTGCCAGCAGCTTGCTTTCGGTCGGGGAGCTGTTTTTT	CASSLLSVGELFF
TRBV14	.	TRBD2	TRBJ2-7	TGTGCCAGCAGCCAGCTAGCGGGATCCGGTGGGCAGTACTTC	CASSQLAGSGGQYF
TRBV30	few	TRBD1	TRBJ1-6	TGTGCCTTCTCGACAGGGAAAAATTCACCCCTCCACTTT	CAFSTGKNSPLHF
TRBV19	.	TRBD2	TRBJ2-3	TGTGCCAGTAGTGCACTAGCGGGAGATATTAATACGCAGTATTTT	CASSALAGDINTQYF
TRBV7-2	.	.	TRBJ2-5	TGTGCCAGCAGCTTAGCCGGGACATCAGGAGAGACCCAGTACTTC	CASSLAGTSGETQYF
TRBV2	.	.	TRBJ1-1	TGTGCCAGCAGTCTCTTAGGGGTTATGAACACTGAAGCTTTCTTT	CASSLLGVMNTEAFF
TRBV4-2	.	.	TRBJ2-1	TGTGCCAGCAGCCAAGATAGGAGTAGGGGTGAGCAGTTCTTC	CASSQDRSRGEQFF
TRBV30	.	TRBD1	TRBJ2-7	TGTGCCTGGAGTCCCACAGGGGCCCCCTACGAGCAGTACTTC	CAWSPTGAPYEQYF
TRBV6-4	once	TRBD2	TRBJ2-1	TGTGCCAGCAGTGATCGAGGACTAGCTCTGTCCAATGAGCAGTTCTTC	CASSDRGLALSNEQFF
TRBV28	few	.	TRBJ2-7	TGTGCCAGCAGTTCCCCCCGATTGAGCTCCTACGAGCAGTACTTC	CASSSPRLSSYEQYF
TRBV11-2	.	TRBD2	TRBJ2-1	TGTGCCAGCAGCTTAGGAGTAGCGGGAGAGGGTGAGCAGTTCTTC	CASSLGVAGEGEQFF
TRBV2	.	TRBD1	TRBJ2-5	TGTGCCAGCAGAAAGACAGGGGCTACGGAGACCCAGTACTTC	CASRKTGATETQYF
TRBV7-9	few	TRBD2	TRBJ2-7	TGTGCCAGCAGCACCGGGGGGGCTAGCGGGAGAAGCGAGCAGTACTTC	CASSTGGASGRSEQYF
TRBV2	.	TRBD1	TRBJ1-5	TGTGCCAGCAGTGAAAGGGGGCAGGTCTATCAGCCCCAGCATTTT	CASSERGQVYQPQHF
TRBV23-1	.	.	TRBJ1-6	TGCGCCAGCAGTCAACCACGACGGGTCCATTCACCCCTCCACTTT	CASSQPRRVHSPLHF
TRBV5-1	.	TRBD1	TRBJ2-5	TGCGCCAGCAGCGGCAGGGACAGGGTCAAGGAGACCCAGTACTTC	CASSGRDRVKETQYF
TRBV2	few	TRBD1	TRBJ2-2	TGTGCCAGCAGCGCTACCAGGGGGCAGGCCGGGGAGCTGTTTTTT	CASSATRGQAGELFF
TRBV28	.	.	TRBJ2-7	TGTGCCAGCAATTTTGGCCTAGAGTACGAGCAGTACTTC	CASNFGLEYEQYF
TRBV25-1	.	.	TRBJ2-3	TGTGCCACCCTTTCCGGTGGAGATACGCAGTATTTT	CATLSGGDTQYF
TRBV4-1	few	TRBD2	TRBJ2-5	TGCGCCAGCAGCCCGGGACTAGCGGGAGATTGGGGAGAGACCCAGTACTTC	CASSPGLAGDWGETQYF
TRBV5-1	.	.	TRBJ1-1	TGCGCCAGCAGCCGATGGACGGGGGAGAACACTGAAGCTTTCTTT	CASSRWTGENTEAFF
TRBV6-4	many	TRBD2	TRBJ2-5	TGTGCCAGCAGTGACTCGGGAGCGGGAGAAGACCAAGAGACCCAGTACTTC	CASSDSGAGEDQETQYF
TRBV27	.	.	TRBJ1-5	TGTGCCAGCAGGATAACAGGGTCCGTCGCGCCCCAGCATTTT	CASRITGSVAPQHF
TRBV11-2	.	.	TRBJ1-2	TGTGCCAGCAGCCCAATGGGGCAGAGCCTAAGCGGCTACACCTTC	CASSPMGQSLSGYTF
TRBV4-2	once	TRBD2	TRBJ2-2	TGTGCCAGCAGCCAAGATGGGGCTAGCGGGACTAACACCGGGGAGCTGTTTTTT	CASSQDGASGTNTGELFF
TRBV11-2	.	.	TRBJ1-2	TGTGCCAGCAGCTTAGGATCAGGGGCAGGTCCATATGGCTACACCTTC	CASSLGSGAGPYGYTF
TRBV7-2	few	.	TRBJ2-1	TGTGCCAGCAGCCGATCGGGGGATCCCTACAATGAGCAGTTCTTC	CASSRSGDPYNEQFF
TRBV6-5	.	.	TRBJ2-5	TGTGCCAGCAGTTACAGCGCCGAAAGACAAGAGACCCAGTACTTC	CASSYSAERQETQYF
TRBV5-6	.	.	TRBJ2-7	TGTGCCAGCAGCCCCCTCTCCGGGGGATTATTCTACGAGCAGTACTTC	CASSPLSGGLFYEQYF
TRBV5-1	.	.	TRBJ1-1	TGCGCCAGCAGCTTGGCACTAGGGGGGAACACTGAAGCTTTCTTT	CASSLALGGNTEAFF
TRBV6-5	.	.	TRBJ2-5	TGTGCCAGCAGTTTAGGAAGGGTAGGGGTCGAGACCCAGTACTTC	CASSLGRVGVETQYF
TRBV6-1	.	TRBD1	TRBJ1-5	TGTGCCAGCAGTGAAATGGGGACAGGGGGTCAGCCCCAGCATTTT	CASSEMGTGGQPQHF
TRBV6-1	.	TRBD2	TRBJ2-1	TGTGCCAGCAGCTACAGCGGGAGCAATGAGCAGTTCTTC	CASSYSGSNEQFF
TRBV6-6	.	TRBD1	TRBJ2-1	TGTGCCAGCAGTCGGGACAGGTACAATGAGCAGTTCTTC	CASSRDRYNEQFF
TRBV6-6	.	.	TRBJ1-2	TGTGCCAGCAGTTCACAGTCCATAAACTATGGCTACACCTTC	CASSSQSINYGYTF
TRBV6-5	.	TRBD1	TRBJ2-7	TGTGCCAGCAGTTACTTCAGGACAGGAGGCGAGCAGTACTTC	CASSYFRTGGEQYF
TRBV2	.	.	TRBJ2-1	TGTGCCAGCAGTGGGCTAGACCGCTACAATGAGCAGTTCTTC	CASSGLDRYNEQFF
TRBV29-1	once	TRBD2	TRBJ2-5	TGCAGCTTCCCGGCGGGGGGACAAGAGACCCAGTACTTC	CSFPAGGQETQYF
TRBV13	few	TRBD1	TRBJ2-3	TGTGCCAGCAGGACAGGGGACCTAACACCCACAGATACGCAGTATTTT	CASRTGDLTPTDTQYF
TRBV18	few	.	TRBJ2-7	TGTGCCAGCTCACCTTCCGGTAGGGGCTACGAGCAGTACTTC	CASSPSGRGYEQYF
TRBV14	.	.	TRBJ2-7	TGTGCCAGCAGCCGACAGACCCCCGAGCAGTACTTC	CASSRQTPEQYF
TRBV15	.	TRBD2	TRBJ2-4	TGTGCCACCACGTGGGATAGCGGACTAGCGAACATTCAGTACTTC	CATTWDSGLANIQYF
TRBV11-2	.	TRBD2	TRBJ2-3	TGTGCCAGCAGCCCAGTAGCTAGCGGGAGAACAGATACGCAGTATTTT	CASSPVASGRTDTQYF
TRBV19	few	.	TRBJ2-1	TGTGCCAGTAGTGCCCAACTAGAACAGTTCTTC	CASSAQLEQFF
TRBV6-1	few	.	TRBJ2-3	TGTGCCAGCAGTGAAGCGCTTAGCGGACCAGATACGCAGTATTTT	CASSEALSGPDTQYF
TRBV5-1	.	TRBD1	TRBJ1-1	TGCGCCAGCAGCTTGACAGGGGATAAAGCTTTCTTT	CASSLTGDKAFF
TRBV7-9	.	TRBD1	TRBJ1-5	TGTGCCAGCAGCTTAGGACAGGGGGTTAACCAGCCCCAGCATTTT	CASSLGQGVNQPQHF
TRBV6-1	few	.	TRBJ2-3	TGTGCCAGCAGTGAAGCTTTCTCCACCTTCTATTTCGATACGCAGTATTTT	CASSEAFSTFYFDTQYF
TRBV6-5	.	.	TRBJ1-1	TGTGCCAGCAGTCCACCAGGCAGGAACACTGAAGCTTTCTTT	CASSPPGRNTEAFF
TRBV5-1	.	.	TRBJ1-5	TGCGCCAGCAGCTTGGGGAGCAGCAATCAGCCCCAGCATTTT	CASSLGSSNQPQHF
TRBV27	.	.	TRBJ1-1	TGTGCCAGCAAGCGGACGGGGAGCACTGAAGCTTTCTTT	CASKRTGSTEAFF
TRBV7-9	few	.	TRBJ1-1	TGTGCCAGCAGCTTAATTGAGGGTCCGAACACTGAAGCTTTCTTT	CASSLIEGPNTEAFF
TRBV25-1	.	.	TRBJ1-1	TGTGCCAGCAGTGAGCATACAGAAAACACTGAAGCTTTCTTT	CASSEHTENTEAFF
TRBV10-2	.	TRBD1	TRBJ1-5	TGCGCCAGCAGGGGGACAGGGCTACAGCCCCAGCATTTT	CASRGTGLQPQHF